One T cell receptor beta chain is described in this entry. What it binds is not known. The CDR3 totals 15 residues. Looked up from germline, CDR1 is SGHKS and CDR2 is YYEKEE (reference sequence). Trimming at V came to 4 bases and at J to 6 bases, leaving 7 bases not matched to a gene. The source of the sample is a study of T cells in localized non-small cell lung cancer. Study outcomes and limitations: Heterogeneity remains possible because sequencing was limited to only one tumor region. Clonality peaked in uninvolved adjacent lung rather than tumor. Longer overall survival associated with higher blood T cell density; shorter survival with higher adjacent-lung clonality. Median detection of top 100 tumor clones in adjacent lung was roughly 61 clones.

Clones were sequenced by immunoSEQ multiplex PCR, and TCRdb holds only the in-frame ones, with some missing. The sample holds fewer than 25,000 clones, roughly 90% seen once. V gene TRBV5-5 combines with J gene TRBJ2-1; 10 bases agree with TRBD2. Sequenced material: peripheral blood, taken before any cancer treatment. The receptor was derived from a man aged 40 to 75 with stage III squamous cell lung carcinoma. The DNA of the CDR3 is TGTGCCAGCAGCCAAGCGGGGGGGCCGATCAATGAGCAGTTCTTC. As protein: CASSQAGGPINEQFF.